Detailed here is one TCR beta chain. The data belong to a study of cytomegalovirus exposure and HLA in healthy donors. The PCR had 60 Vbeta and 13 Jbeta primers. TCRdb's table, derived via immunoSEQ multiplex PCR, lists solely in-frame clones and lacks some. Of a few hundred thousand clones listed, about nine tenths are singletons. This CDR3 has 14 residues. V was cut by 4 bases and J by 6 bases, with 14 bases left in between. Looked up from germline, CDR1 is SEHNR and CDR2 is FQNEAQ (reference sequence). Input material: PBMCs. This receptor was identified in a girl between 2 and 10 years old in good health and CMV-seronegative. The genes are TRBV7-9 and TRBJ2-3; TRBD2 is a possible D gene (5 bases). The CDR3 DNA follows: TGTGCCAGCAGCTCCCACTGGGCGGGCGATACGCAGTATTTT. This encodes CASSSHWAGDTQYF.